This T cell receptor (beta chain) derives from a study of blood T cell repertoires in COVID-19. As for the study in general: From the United States, Italy and Spain came samples of acute and convalescent COVID-19.

Method: immunoSEQ multiplex PCR; TCRdb's copy keeps in-frame clones and lacks some. The sample consists of roughly 260,000 clones, roughly 86% of them appearing once. Symptom resolution, clearance, or two negative PCRs marked donors in Cohort 3 as recovered. Sequencing was done on a sample of PBMCs or T cells enriched from blood (not recorded which). The clonotype was recovered from a woman in her late teens or twenties who had recovered from COVID-19.

The CDR3: CASSQRGPATQYF. In nucleotides, the CDR3 is TGTGCCAGCAGTCAACGGGGTCCCGCTACGCAGTATTTT. V gene TRBV6-5 combines with J gene TRBJ2-3; TRBD2 is a possible D gene (5 bases). Germline V gives CDR1 MNHEY, CDR2 SVGAGI. V lost 5 bases to trimming and J lost 8 bases, with 14 bases between them. The CDR3 is made up of 13 amino acids.